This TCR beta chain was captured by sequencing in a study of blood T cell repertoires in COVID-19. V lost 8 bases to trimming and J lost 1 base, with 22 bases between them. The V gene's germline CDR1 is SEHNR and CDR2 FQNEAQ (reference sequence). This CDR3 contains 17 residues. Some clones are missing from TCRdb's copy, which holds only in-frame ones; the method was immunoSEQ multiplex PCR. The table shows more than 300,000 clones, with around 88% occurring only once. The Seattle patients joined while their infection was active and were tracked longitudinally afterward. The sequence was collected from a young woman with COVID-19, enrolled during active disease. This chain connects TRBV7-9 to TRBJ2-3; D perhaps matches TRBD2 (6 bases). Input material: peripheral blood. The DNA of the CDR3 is TGTGCCAGCTTCCTGGGGGTTAGCCCGGGGGGCACAGATACGCAGTATTTT. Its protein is CASFLGVSPGGTDTQYF.